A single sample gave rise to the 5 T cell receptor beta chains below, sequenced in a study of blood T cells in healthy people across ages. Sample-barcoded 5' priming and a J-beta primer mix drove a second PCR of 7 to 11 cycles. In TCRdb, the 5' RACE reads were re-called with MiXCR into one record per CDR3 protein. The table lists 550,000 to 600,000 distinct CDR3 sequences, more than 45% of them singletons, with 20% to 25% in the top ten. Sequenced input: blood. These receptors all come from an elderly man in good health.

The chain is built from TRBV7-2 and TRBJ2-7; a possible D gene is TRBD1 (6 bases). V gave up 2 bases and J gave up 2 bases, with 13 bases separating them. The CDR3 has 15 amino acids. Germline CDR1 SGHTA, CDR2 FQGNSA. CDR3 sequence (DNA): TGTGCCAGCAGCTTAACAGGGATTTGGGCCTACGAGCAGTACTTC. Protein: CASSLTGIWAYEQYF.

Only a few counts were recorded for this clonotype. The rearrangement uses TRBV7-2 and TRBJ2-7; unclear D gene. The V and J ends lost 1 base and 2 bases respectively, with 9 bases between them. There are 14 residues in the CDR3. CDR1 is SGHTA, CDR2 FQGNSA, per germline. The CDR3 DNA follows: TGTGCCAGCAGCTTAGACTTGAACACCTACGAGCAGTACTTC. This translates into CASSLDLNTYEQYF.

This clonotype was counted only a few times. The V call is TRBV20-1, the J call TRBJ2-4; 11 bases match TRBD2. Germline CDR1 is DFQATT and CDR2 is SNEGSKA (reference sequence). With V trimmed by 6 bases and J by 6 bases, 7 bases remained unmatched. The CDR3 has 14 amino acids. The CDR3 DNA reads TGCAGTGCCCTACTAGCGGGAGTCGGAAACATTCAGTACTTC. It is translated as CSALLAGVGNIQYF.

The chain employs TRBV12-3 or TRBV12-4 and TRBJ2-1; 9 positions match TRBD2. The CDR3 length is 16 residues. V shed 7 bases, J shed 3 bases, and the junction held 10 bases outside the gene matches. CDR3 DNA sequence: TGTGCCAGCACCCCTCTAGCGGGAAGAGGCTACAATGAGCAGTTCTTC. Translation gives CASTPLAGRGYNEQFF.

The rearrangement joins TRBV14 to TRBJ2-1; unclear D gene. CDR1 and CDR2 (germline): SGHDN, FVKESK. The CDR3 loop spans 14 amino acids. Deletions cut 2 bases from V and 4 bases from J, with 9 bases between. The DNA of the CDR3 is TGTGCCAGCAGCCAATACTACGGTTACAATGAGCAGTTCTTC. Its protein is CASSQYYGYNEQFF.